Below, 16 T cell receptor beta chains from the same sample are listed, as sequenced in a study of shared T cell receptors in the human thymus. Sequencing used immunoSEQ multiplex PCR; TCRdb keeps in-frame clones, though not all of them. The sample includes some 720,000 clones, 85% to 90% seen only once; the top ten take 0.0095% to 0.012%. These data also featured in a second study, about human thymus T cells.

Sequences were obtained from thymocytes. These receptors came from a boy under three years old with a congenital heart defect.

The rearrangement links TRBV6-1 to TRBJ2-1; 7 bases are shared with TRBD2. CDR1 MNHNS and CDR2 SASEGT come from the germline V gene. The CDR3 length is 16 residues. V lost 3 bases, J lost 5 bases, and 10 bases stayed unmatched. The CDR3 is CASSEWEGRPNNEQFF. In nucleotides, the CDR3 is TGTGCCAGCAGTGAGTGGGAGGGAAGACCAAACAATGAGCAGTTCTTC.

The chain carries TRBV2 and TRBJ2-3; D uncertain. The CDR3 loop spans 15 amino acids. Germline V gene lookup returns CDR1 SNHLY and CDR2 FYNNEI. V lost 11 bases and J lost 0, with 18 bases in between. The CDR3 loop is CAGRLHHSSTDTQYF. The CDR3 DNA reads TGTGCCGGCCGACTTCACCACTCTAGCACAGATACGCAGTATTTT.

This clone was counted once. Here the CDR3 reads CASELTIGRGNTEAFF. The CDR3 DNA sequence: TGTGCCAGCGAGCTTACGATAGGGAGGGGGAACACTGAAGCTTTCTTT. The V call is TRBV7-9, the J call TRBJ1-1; possibly TRBD1 for D (5 bases). Between the trimmed V and J ends, which lost 8 bases and 1 base, there was a span of 20 bases. Per the germline V gene, CDR1 is SEHNR and CDR2 is FQNEAQ (reference sequence). The CDR3 consists of 16 residues.

This chain joins TRBV6-6 and TRBJ2-7; 9 bases are a match to TRBD1. The CDR3 covers 16 residues. Per the germline V gene, CDR1 is MNHNY and CDR2 is SVGAGI (reference sequence). The ends lost 4 bases at V and 6 bases at J; junction bases unmatched: 13. For the CDR3, the DNA is TGTGCCAGCAGTTCACTCGGGGGGACAGGGTTGGGCGAGCAGTACTTC. Protein sequence: CASSSLGGTGLGEQYF.

The chain employs TRBV7-2 and TRBJ2-7; the D is unclear. V was clipped by 4 bases and J by 4 bases, with 11 bases between them. The CDR3 spans 13 residues. Germline CDR1 is SGHTA and CDR2 is FQGNSA. DNA for the CDR3: TGTGCCAGCAGCTCTTCTGAGGTTTACGAGCAGTACTTC. This gives the protein CASSSSEVYEQYF.

This sequence joins TRBV5-4 and TRBJ2-3; possibly TRBD2 for D (7 bases). The germline V gene encodes CDR1 SGHNT and CDR2 YYREEE (reference sequence). CDR3 length: 18 residues. V was trimmed by 4 bases and J by 6 bases, leaving 27 bases between them. CDR3 residues: CASSPGDYLPPRRDTQYF. The DNA for the CDR3 is TGTGCCAGCAGCCCAGGGGACTACCTCCCTCCGCGCCGGGATACGCAGTATTTT.

The chain links TRBV2 to TRBJ2-5, with TRBD2 identical over 8 bases. The germline gives CDR1 SNHLY, CDR2 FYNNEI. The CDR3 spans 21 residues. V lost 4 bases to trimming and J lost 2 bases; unmatched junction nucleotides: 24. As DNA, the CDR3 is TGTGCCAGCAGTGCCCTGTTGGGGGTTTGGCGGGAGGTGGTTTGGCAAGAGACCCAGTACTTC. Protein product: CASSALLGVWREVVWQETQYF.

V and J are TRBV2 and TRBJ2-5, with D tentatively TRBD2 (6 bases). The germline V gene encodes CDR1 SNHLY and CDR2 FYNNEI. The CDR3 sequence is 11 residues long. CDR3 region: CARGRRETQYF. The CDR3 nucleotides are TGTGCGCGGGGCAGAAGAGAGACCCAGTACTTC.

V gene TRBV2 combines with J gene TRBJ1-2; the match to TRBD1 covers 10 bases. Germline CDR1 is SNHLY and CDR2 is FYNNEI. J gave up 5 bases and V 6 bases, and 6 bases lay outside the gene matches. The CDR3 contains 14 residues. The CDR3 spells CASSDGDRGYGYTF. The DNA for the CDR3 is TGTGCCAGCAGCGACGGGGACAGGGGATATGGCTACACCTTC.

The chain has TRBV2 and TRBJ2-1, with 12 bases identical to TRBD2. The CDR3 has 17 amino acids. Germline-derived CDR1 and CDR2 are SNHLY and FYNNEI. V lost 9 bases, J lost 3 bases, and 12 bases stayed unmatched. The CDR3 sequence is CARGTSGPHTHYNEQFF. The CDR3 DNA sequence: TGTGCCAGGGGGACTAGCGGGCCCCACACCCACTACAATGAGCAGTTCTTC.

This clone occurred once. This chain links TRBV4-1 with TRBJ2-1, with 7 bases lining up with TRBD2. The V gene end was trimmed by 4 bases and the J gene end by 6 bases; junction bases not matched to a gene: 9. CDR3 length: 15 amino acids. Germline CDR1 MGHRA, CDR2 YSYEKL. The CDR3 coding sequence is TGCGCCAGCAGCCCGCCCCCCTGGGGGGGCAATGAGCAGTTCTTC. It translates to CASSPPPWGGNEQFF.

CDR3 protein: CASSIPPGRDRGADTQYF. For the CDR3, the DNA is TGTGCCAGCAGCATACCCCCTGGGAGGGACAGGGGGGCAGATACGCAGTATTTT. The rearrangement joins TRBV5-6 to TRBJ2-3; 11 bases line up with TRBD1. CDR3 size: 18 residues. The trim removed 4 bases at V and 4 bases at J, leaving 14 bases unmatched. Per germline, CDR1 SGHDT and CDR2 YYEEEE.

The V and J genes are TRBV30 and TRBJ1-1; TRBD1 agrees at 10 bases. The CDR3 has 17 residues. The germline gives CDR1 GTSNPN, CDR2 SVGIG (reference sequence). With V trimmed by 0 bases and J by 3 bases, 10 bases remained unmatched. CDR3 residues: CAWSVPRQGAGYTEAFF. The CDR3 bases are TGTGCCTGGAGTGTACCCCGACAGGGGGCTGGGTACACTGAAGCTTTCTTT.

This clone was recorded a few times. The chain uses TRBV5-1 and TRBJ1-1; the match to TRBD1 covers 7 bases. The CDR3 is made up of 12 amino acids. Germline-derived CDR1 and CDR2 are SGHRS and YFSETQ. The trim removed 3 bases at V and 7 bases at J, leaving 3 bases unmatched. The CDR3 is CASSSGQNEAFF. In DNA form, the CDR3 reads TGCGCCAGCAGCTCGGGACAGAATGAAGCTTTCTTT.

The V gene is TRBV5-4, the J gene TRBJ2-7, with TRBD2 as a possible D gene (6 bases). The germline gives CDR1 SGHNT, CDR2 YYREEE (reference sequence). V lost 0 bases and J lost 2, with 18 bases in between. CDR3 length: 17 residues. CDR3 bases: TGTGCCAGCAGCTTGGCCGGGTTAGCGGTATCCCCCTACGAGCAGTACTTC. Translation gives CASSLAGLAVSPYEQYF.

This chain uses TRBV5-6 with TRBJ2-3; 12 bases align to TRBD2. Germline CDR1 SGHDT, CDR2 YYEEEE. Losses at the gene ends were 6 bases for V and 7 bases for J; bases not matched to a gene: 6. The CDR3 extends over 14 amino acids. In DNA, the CDR3 is TGTGCCAGCAACTCTCTAGCGGGAGGGAATACGCAGTATTTT. It codes for CASNSLAGGNTQYF.